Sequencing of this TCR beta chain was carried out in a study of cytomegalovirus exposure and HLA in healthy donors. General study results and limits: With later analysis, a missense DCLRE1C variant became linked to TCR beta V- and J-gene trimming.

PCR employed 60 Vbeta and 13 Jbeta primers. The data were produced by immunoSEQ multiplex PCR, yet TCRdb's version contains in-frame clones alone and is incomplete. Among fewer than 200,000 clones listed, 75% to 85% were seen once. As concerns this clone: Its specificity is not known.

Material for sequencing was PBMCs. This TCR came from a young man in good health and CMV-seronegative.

The CDR3 region has the DNA TGTGCCAGCGAACCCGTACAGGGATTCGGCTCTGGAAACACCATATATTTT. Protein: CASEPVQGFGSGNTIYF. This chain connects TRBV19 to TRBJ1-3, with D possibly matching TRBD1 (6 bases). This CDR3 contains 17 residues. Trimming stripped 9 bases from V and 0 bases from J, with 21 bases between. The V gene's germline CDR1 is LNHDA and CDR2 SQIVND (reference sequence).